Shown below are 28 T cell receptor beta chains from a single sample sequenced in a study of cytomegalovirus exposure and HLA in healthy donors. PCR amplification relied on 60 Vbeta primers (plus 13 Jbeta primers). Produced via immunoSEQ multiplex PCR; TCRdb's table is partial and in-frame only. This sample carries around 99,000 clones, approximately 57% of them seen once, and the ten largest clones take around 6.3%. Sequencing was carried out using PBMCs. Receptors originate from a woman in her 30s in good health and CMV-seronegative.

The chain links TRBV27 to TRBJ2-7; 7 bases are a match to TRBD1. This CDR3 is built from 16 residues. V lost 0 bases to trimming and J lost 4 bases; unmatched junction nucleotides: 9. CDR1 and CDR2 from the germline V gene are MNHEY and SMNVEV (reference sequence). CDR3 DNA: TGTGCCAGCAGTTTATCTCAGACAGGGTATCTATACGAGCAGTACTTC. Amino acid sequence: CASSLSQTGYLYEQYF.

The chain employs TRBV18 and TRBJ1-2; no definite D call. CDR1 is KGHSH and CDR2 is LQKENI in the germline V gene. The ends were cut back, 0 bases at V and 0 bases at J, with 8 bases in the middle. CDR3 size: 15 residues. The DNA of the CDR3 is TGTGCCAGCTCACCACCTGTATATCCTAACTATGGCTACACCTTC. This gives the protein CASSPPVYPNYGYTF.

The V gene is TRBV7-9, the J gene TRBJ2-2, with TRBD2 matching over 7 bases. The CDR3 loop spans 17 amino acids. V was clipped by 1 base and J by 0 bases; unmatched bases: 5. Germline CDR1 reads SEHNR; CDR2 reads FQNEAQ (reference sequence). Here the CDR3 DNA reads TGTGCCAGCAGCTTAGTTCGCGGGAGCCCGAACACCGGGGAGCTGTTTTTT. Amino acid sequence: CASSLVRGSPNTGELFF.

The chain recombines TRBV28 with TRBJ2-7; TRBD2 matches 8 bases. The CDR3 has 14 amino acids. Trimming removed 3 bases from V and 2 bases from J; junction bases left unmatched: 3. Germline CDR1 MDHEN, CDR2 SYDVKM. CDR3 nucleotide sequence: TGTGCCAGCAGTTTTGGCGGGAGGCCCTACGAGCAGTACTTC. This encodes CASSFGGRPYEQYF.

J is TRBJ2-5 and V is TRBV5-1; D may be TRBD1 (5 bases). The germline gives CDR1 SGHRS, CDR2 YFSETQ. The CDR3 sequence is 14 residues long. The ends were cut back, 0 bases at V and 3 bases at J, with 9 bases in the middle. The CDR3 loop is CASSLGQLKETQYF. DNA for the CDR3: TGCGCCAGCAGCTTGGGACAGTTGAAAGAGACCCAGTACTTC.

The rearrangement uses TRBV29-1 and TRBJ1-1; D remains ambiguous. CDR1 is SQVTM and CDR2 is ANQGSEA in the germline V gene. This CDR3 has 11 amino acids. Trimming took off 4 bases at V and 6 bases at J, with 9 bases between the two ends. CDR3 bases: TGCAGCGTTGTGAGGGTCCCTGAAGCTTTCTTT. Protein: CSVVRVPEAFF.

V is TRBV2 and J is TRBJ2-1; 10 bases map to TRBD2. Germline lookup yields CDR1 SNHLY and CDR2 FYNNEI. This CDR3 comprises 15 residues. With 3 bases clipped from V and 5 bases from J, the junction kept 4 bases outside the gene matches. Here the CDR3 reads CASSESSGGHNEQFF. In DNA, the CDR3 is TGTGCCAGCAGTGAGTCTAGCGGGGGCCACAATGAGCAGTTCTTC.

This CDR3 reads CASHAGYGYTF. CDR3 DNA: TGTGCCAGCCACGCAGGCTATGGCTACACCTTC. The gene calls are TRBV2 and TRBJ1-2, with D unclear. The CDR3 contains 11 residues. Trimming removed 8 bases at V and 4 bases at J, with 8 bases between. Germline lookup yields CDR1 SNHLY and CDR2 FYNNEI.

V is TRBV9 and J is TRBJ2-7, with TRBD2 identical over 9 bases. J lost 3 bases, V lost 2 bases, and 9 bases had no gene match. Germline V gives CDR1 SGDLS, CDR2 YYNGEE. This CDR3 region has 16 residues. CDR3 coding DNA: TGTGCCAGCAGCGTTGGGACTAGCACGGGGATCTACGAGCAGTACTTC. Amino acid sequence: CASSVGTSTGIYEQYF.

The chain is built from TRBV30 and TRBJ1-6, with 7 positions matching TRBD1. The ends lost 2 bases at V and 9 bases at J; junction bases unmatched: 4. Germline V gene sequence: CDR1 GTSNPN, CDR2 SVGIG (reference sequence). The CDR3 runs to 13 residues. CDR3 loop: CAWSPTGSSPLHF. CDR3 coding DNA: TGTGCCTGGAGTCCGACAGGGAGTTCACCCCTCCACTTT. The full variable domain, its missing parts supplied by reference TRBV30 and TRBJ1-6, is SQTIHQWPATLVQPVGSPLSLECTVEGTSNPNLYWYRQAAGRGLQLLFYSVGIGQISSEVPQNLSASRPQDRQFILSSKKLLLSDSGFYLCAWSPTGSSPLHFGNGTRLTVT.

The rearrangement links TRBV7-3 to TRBJ2-2, with TRBD2 matching over 7 bases. The germline V gene has CDR1 SGHTA and CDR2 FQGTGA. V shed 5 bases and J 5 bases; nucleotides not matched to a gene: 5. CDR3 length: 14 amino acids. The CDR3 region has the DNA TGTGCCAGCAGCAGCGGGACTCGTACCGGGGAGCTGTTTTTT. As protein: CASSSGTRTGELFF.

The J gene is TRBJ1-1, the V gene TRBV7-9; tentative D call: TRBD1 (6 bases). CDR1 and CDR2 from the germline V gene are SEHNR and FQNEAQ (reference sequence). This CDR3 comprises 17 residues. V was clipped by 5 bases and J by 1 base, with 20 bases between them. For the CDR3, the DNA is TGTGCCAGCAGCCTAAACCCATGGGGGCGAGCGAACACTGAAGCTTTCTTT. Translating it yields CASSLNPWGRANTEAFF. Full variable domain (outside the CDR3, taken from reference TRBV7-9 and TRBJ1-1): DTGVSQNPRHKITKRGQNVTFRCDPISEHNRLYWYRQTLGQGPEFLTYFQNEAQLEKSRLLSDRFSAERPKGSFSTLEIQRTEQGDSAMYLCASSLNPWGRANTEAFFGQGTRLTVV.

The rearrangement uses TRBV5-1 and TRBJ1-2; 7 nucleotides agree with TRBD1. CDR1 and CDR2 from the germline V gene are SGHRS and YFSETQ. This CDR3 is built from 15 residues. After removal of 5 bases from V and 2 bases from J, the junction contained 9 bases not matched to a gene. The CDR3 loop is CASSVGQKENYGYTF. In nucleotides, the CDR3 is TGCGCCAGCAGTGTGGGACAGAAGGAAAACTATGGCTACACCTTC.

This clone was seen only a few times. This chain connects TRBV7-9 to TRBJ2-1, with TRBD1 identical over 7 bases. V shed 5 bases and J 0 bases; nucleotides not matched to a gene: 4. The germline V gene encodes CDR1 SEHNR and CDR2 FQNEAQ (reference sequence). CDR3 length: 15 amino acids. The DNA for the CDR3 is TGTGCCAGCAGCGTGGACAGGAGCTCCTACAATGAGCAGTTCTTC. Translating gives CASSVDRSSYNEQFF.

This clone has just a few counts. The rearrangement uses TRBV10-3 and TRBJ1-1; D uncertain. Germline assignment: CDR1 ENHRY and CDR2 SYGVKD. This CDR3 has 13 residues. Trimming pared 4 bases from V and 3 bases from J, leaving 9 bases between. DNA for the CDR3: TGTGCCATCAGTGGGGTAGGAGACACTGAAGCTTTCTTT. It specifies CAISGVGDTEAFF.

V usage is TRBV11-2 and J usage is TRBJ1-2; no clear D gene. CDR1 is SGHAT, CDR2 FQNNGV, per germline. The CDR3 has 15 residues. The V end lost 5 bases, the J end lost 3 bases, and 16 bases lay between the germline ends. The CDR3 sequence: CASSPDGGSYYGYTF. In nucleotides, the CDR3 is TGTGCCAGCAGCCCCGATGGCGGGTCCTACTATGGCTACACCTTC.

This chain links TRBV5-1 with TRBJ2-3; TRBD1 is a possible D gene (6 bases). The germline CDR1 and CDR2 sequences are SGHRS and YFSETQ. This CDR3 spans 14 amino acids. The V and J ends lost 4 bases and 0 bases respectively, with 9 bases between them. The CDR3 DNA follows: TGCGCCAGCAGCGGGGGCCATAGCACAGATACGCAGTATTTT. This translates into CASSGGHSTDTQYF.

This chain links TRBV6-4 with TRBJ1-6; no clear D. CDR3 length: 13 amino acids. With 4 bases removed from V and 10 bases from J, the gap between germline ends came to 11 bases. Germline CDR1 MRHNA, CDR2 SNTAGT. The CDR3 sequence is CASSGSLGSPLHF. CDR3 bases: TGTGCCAGCAGTGGCAGTCTTGGCTCACCCCTCCACTTT.

This clone has only a few counts. The genes are TRBV14 and TRBJ1-1; no firm D call. The CDR3 spans 12 residues. CDR1 SGHDN and CDR2 FVKESK come from the germline V gene. V lost 4 bases, J lost 11 bases, and 14 bases lay in between. Here the CDR3 reads CASSPAGLVAFF. DNA for the CDR3: TGTGCCAGCAGCCCCGCGGGGTTAGTCGCTTTCTTT.

J is TRBJ2-3 and V is TRBV9; the D gene is possibly TRBD1 (6 bases). The CDR3 runs 15 residues. V lost 3 bases and J 1 base, leaving 12 bases between the germline ends. Germline CDR1 reads SGDLS; CDR2 reads YYNGEE. CDR3 nucleotides: TGTGCCAGCAGCGGCAGGGGTGAGGGCACAGATACGCAGTATTTT. It yields the protein CASSGRGEGTDTQYF.

This clone has more than one count but fewer than ten. This chain connects TRBV27 to TRBJ2-7; no definite D call. This CDR3 has 15 amino acids. V gave up 5 bases and J gave up 4 bases, with 18 bases separating them. Germline V lookup: CDR1 MNHEY, CDR2 SMNVEV (reference sequence). The CDR3 is CASSPGSLRSYEQYF. CDR3 DNA: TGTGCCAGCAGTCCCGGCAGCCTGAGGTCATACGAGCAGTACTTC.

The rearrangement joins TRBV5-1 to TRBJ1-5; perhaps TRBD1 as D (6 bases). This CDR3 comprises 15 residues. Germline CDR1 and CDR2: SGHRS and YFSETQ. Trimming took off 4 bases at V and 4 bases at J, with 15 bases between the two ends. As DNA, the CDR3 is TGCGCCAGCAGCCCAGAGTGGGGGCTGAATCAGCCCCAGCATTTT. This sequence encodes CASSPEWGLNQPQHF.

As to this clone: A read error may account for a junction end that differs from germline. The rearrangement uses TRBV16 and TRBJ1-1; 8 positions match TRBD1. Germline assignment: CDR1 KGHSY and CDR2 FQNENV. CDR3 length: 11 amino acids. The CDR3 DNA is TGTGCCAGCAGCCCTCGAGGGGGACAGGTCTTT. Protein product: CASSPRGGQVF.

V and J are TRBV21-1 and TRBJ2-2; the tabulated D call, TRBD1, remains unverified against the DNA. TRBV21-1 corresponds to a pseudogene. The CDR3 is made up of 14 amino acids. DNA of the CDR3: TGTGCCAGCAGCAAAGTAGGGGGTCCCGGGGAGCTGTTTTTT. Translating gives CASSKVGGPGELFF.

This clone was observed once. The chain combines TRBV27 with TRBJ1-5; 7 nucleotides line up with TRBD1. This CDR3 spans 14 amino acids. CDR1 and CDR2 (germline): MNHEY, SMNVEV (reference sequence). With 0 bases clipped from V and 5 bases from J, the junction kept 1 base outside the gene matches. CDR3 sequence reads: CASSLSDRDQPQHF. In DNA form, the CDR3 reads TGTGCCAGCAGTTTATCCGACAGGGATCAGCCCCAGCATTTT.

J is TRBJ1-1 and V is TRBV14; D gene unclear. V gave up 3 bases and J gave up 1 base, with 18 bases separating them. The CDR3 length is 17 residues. Germline lookup yields CDR1 SGHDN and CDR2 FVKESK. CDR3 nucleotide sequence: TGTGCCAGCAGCCATCCAGGCTCAAACTGGGCGAACACTGAAGCTTTCTTT. It encodes CASSHPGSNWANTEAFF. The variable domain in full, with the rest retrieved from reference TRBV14 and TRBJ1-1, is EAGVTQFPSHSVIEKGQTVTLRCDPISGHDNLYWYRRVMGKEIKFLLHFVKESKQDESGMPNNRFLAERTGGTYSTLKVQPAELEDSGVYFCASSHPGSNWANTEAFFGQGTRLTVV.

This clone has a single count. This sequence joins TRBV6-5 and TRBJ1-6; 7 bases fit TRBD1. The CDR3 is made up of 15 amino acids. Germline loops: CDR1 MNHEY, CDR2 SVGAGI. J lost 8 bases, V lost 3 bases, and 7 bases had no gene match. CDR3 residues: CASSYKKGAHSPLHF. The CDR3 nucleotides read TGTGCCAGCAGTTATAAGAAGGGGGCGCATTCACCCCTCCACTTT.

The chain combines TRBV19 with TRBJ1-5; 7 bases are shared with TRBD1. CDR3 length equals 16 residues. Germline assignment: CDR1 LNHDA and CDR2 SQIVND (reference sequence). The junction had 13 bases not matched to a gene; V was cut back by 6 bases and J by 5 bases. For the CDR3, the DNA is TGTGCCAGTAGCCCAGTCACAGGGGCGAGGTATCAGCCCCAGCATTTT. It is translated as CASSPVTGARYQPQHF.